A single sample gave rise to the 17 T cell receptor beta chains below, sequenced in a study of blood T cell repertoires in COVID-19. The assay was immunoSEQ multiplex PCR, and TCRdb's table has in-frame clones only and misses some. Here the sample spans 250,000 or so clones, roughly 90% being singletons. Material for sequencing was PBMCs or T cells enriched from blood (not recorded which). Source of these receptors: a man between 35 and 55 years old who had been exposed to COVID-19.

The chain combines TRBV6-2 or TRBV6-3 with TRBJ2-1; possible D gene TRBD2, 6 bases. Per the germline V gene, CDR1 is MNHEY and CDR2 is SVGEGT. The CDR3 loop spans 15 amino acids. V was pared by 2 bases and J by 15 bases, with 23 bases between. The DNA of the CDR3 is TGTGCCAGCAGTTACAGGCCTGGCGGGAAAGACCTACTGTTCTTC. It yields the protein CASSYRPGGKDLLFF.

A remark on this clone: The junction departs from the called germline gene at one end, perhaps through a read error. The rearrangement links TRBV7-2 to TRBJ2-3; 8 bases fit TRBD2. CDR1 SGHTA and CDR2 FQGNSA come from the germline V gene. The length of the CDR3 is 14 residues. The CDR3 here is CASSLAGPPDTQYF. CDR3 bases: TGTGCCAGCAGCCTAGCGGGCCCCCCCGATACGCAGTATTTT.

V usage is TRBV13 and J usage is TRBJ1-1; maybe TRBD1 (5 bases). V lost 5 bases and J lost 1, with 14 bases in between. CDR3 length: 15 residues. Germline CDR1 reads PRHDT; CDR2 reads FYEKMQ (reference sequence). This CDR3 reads CASSTQGTGNTEAFF. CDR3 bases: TGTGCCAGCAGCACCCAAGGCACAGGGAACACTGAAGCTTTCTTT.

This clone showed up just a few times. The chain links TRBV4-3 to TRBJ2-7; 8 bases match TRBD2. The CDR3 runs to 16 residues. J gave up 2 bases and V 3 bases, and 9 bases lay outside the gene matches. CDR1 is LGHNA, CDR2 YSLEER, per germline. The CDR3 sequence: CASSQASGSGTYEQYF. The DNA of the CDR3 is TGCGCCAGCAGCCAGGCTTCTGGTAGCGGGACCTACGAGCAGTACTTC.

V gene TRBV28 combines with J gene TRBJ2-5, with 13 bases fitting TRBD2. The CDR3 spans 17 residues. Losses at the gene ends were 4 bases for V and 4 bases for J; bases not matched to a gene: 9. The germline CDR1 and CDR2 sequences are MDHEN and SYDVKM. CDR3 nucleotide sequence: TGTGCCAGCAGTTCTGGGACTAGCGGGATGAGAGGAGAGACCCAGTACTTC. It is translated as CASSSGTSGMRGETQYF.

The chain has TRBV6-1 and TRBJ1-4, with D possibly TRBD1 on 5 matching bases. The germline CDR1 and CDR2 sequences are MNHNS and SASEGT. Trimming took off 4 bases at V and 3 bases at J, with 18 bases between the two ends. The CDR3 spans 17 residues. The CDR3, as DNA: TGTGCCAGCAGTGTACGGGCTGTGGGGGGTCCTAATGAAAAACTGTTTTTT. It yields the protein CASSVRAVGGPNEKLFF.

DNA for the CDR3: TGCGCCAGCACCCGACTAGCCAAGTCGGGGACAGATACGCAGTATTTT. Protein product: CASTRLAKSGTDTQYF. The chain combines TRBV5-1 with TRBJ2-3; 7 nucleotides line up with TRBD2. The V segment lost 6 bases and the J segment 3 bases; nucleotides outside the gene matches: 13. The V gene's germline CDR1 is SGHRS and CDR2 YFSETQ. This CDR3 contains 16 residues.

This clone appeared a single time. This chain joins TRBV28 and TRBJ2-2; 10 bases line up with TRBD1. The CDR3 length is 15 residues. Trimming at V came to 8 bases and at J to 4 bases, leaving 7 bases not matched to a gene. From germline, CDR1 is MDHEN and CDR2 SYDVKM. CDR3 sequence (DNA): TGTGCCAGCCGCCCGACAGGGGGCGGCACCGGGGAGCTGTTTTTT. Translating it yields CASRPTGGGTGELFF.

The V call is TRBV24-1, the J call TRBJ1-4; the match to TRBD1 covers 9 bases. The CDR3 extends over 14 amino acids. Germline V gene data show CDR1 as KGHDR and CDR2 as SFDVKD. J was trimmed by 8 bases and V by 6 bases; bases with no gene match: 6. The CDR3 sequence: CATSLTGTGEKLFF. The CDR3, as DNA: TGTGCCACCAGTTTGACTGGGACAGGGGAAAAACTGTTTTTT.

The CDR3 DNA reads as TGTGCCAGCAGTTTAACAGGGGGCGGCAATGAAAAACTGTTTTTT. It specifies CASSLTGGGNEKLFF. The V call is TRBV28, the J call TRBJ1-4; 9 nucleotides agree with TRBD1. Germline trimming cut 2 bases from V and 5 bases from J; bases unmatched to any gene: 3. The V gene's germline CDR1 is MDHEN and CDR2 SYDVKM. CDR3 size: 15 residues.

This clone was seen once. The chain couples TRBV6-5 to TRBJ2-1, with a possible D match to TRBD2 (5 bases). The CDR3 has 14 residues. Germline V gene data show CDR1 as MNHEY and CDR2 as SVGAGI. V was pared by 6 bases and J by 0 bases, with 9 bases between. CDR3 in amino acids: CASRTGSSYNEQFF. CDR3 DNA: TGTGCCAGCAGAACGGGGTCCTCCTACAATGAGCAGTTCTTC.

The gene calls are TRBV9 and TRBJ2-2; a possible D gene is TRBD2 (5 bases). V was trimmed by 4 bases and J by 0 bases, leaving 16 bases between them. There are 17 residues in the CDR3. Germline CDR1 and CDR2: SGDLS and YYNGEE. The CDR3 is CASSPVRGGPNTGELFF. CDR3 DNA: TGTGCCAGCAGCCCAGTGCGTGGCGGGCCGAACACCGGGGAGCTGTTTTTT.

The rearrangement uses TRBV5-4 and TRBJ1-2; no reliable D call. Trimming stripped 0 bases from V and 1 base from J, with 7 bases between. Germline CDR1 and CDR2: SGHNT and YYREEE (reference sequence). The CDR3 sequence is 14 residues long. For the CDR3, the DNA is TGTGCCAGCAGCTTGGGCAGAAGTAACTATGGCTACACCTTC. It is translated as CASSLGRSNYGYTF.

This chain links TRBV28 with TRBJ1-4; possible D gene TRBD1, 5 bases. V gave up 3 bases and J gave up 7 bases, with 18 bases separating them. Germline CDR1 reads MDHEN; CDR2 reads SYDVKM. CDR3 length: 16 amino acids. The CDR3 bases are TGTGCCAGCAGTTTCCCAAGCGGGCAGGGCGGTGAAAAACTGTTTTTT. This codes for CASSFPSGQGGEKLFF.

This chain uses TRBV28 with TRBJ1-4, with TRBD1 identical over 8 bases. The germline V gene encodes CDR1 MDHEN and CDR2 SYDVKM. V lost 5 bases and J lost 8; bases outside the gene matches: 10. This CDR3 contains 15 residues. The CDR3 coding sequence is TGTGCCAGCAGTATGTTGACAGGGGTGAGGGAAAAACTGTTTTTT. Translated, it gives CASSMLTGVREKLFF.

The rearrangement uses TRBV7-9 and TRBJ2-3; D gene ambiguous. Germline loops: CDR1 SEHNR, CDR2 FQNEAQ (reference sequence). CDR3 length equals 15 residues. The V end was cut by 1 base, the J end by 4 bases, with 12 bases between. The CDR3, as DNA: TGTGCCAGCAGCTTAGTTCTAGGATTATCAGATACGCAGTATTTT. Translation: CASSLVLGLSDTQYF.

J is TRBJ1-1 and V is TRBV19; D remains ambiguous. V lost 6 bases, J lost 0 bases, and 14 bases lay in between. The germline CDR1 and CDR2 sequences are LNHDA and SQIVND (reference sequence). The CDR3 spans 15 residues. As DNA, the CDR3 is TGTGCCAGTAGGCATCCAGGTGGGCTGAACACTGAAGCTTTCTTT. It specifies CASRHPGGLNTEAFF. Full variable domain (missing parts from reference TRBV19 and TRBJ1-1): DGGITQSPKYLFRKEGQNVTLSCEQNLNHDAMYWYRQDPGQGLRLIYYSQIVNDFQKGDIAEGYSVSREKKESFPLTVTSAQKNPTAFYLCASRHPGGLNTEAFFGQGTRLTVV.